The clone carrying this T cell receptor (beta chain) was found many times. As yet, its antigen is unknown. This sample was included in a study of CD8 T cells in ankylosing spondylitis. One entry per CDR3 protein results from TCRdb running MiXCR on the 5' RACE reads. The data show some 200,000 distinct CDR3 sequences, around 6.6% seen once. Overall study findings and caveats: It appeared that ankylosing spondylitis blood was characterized by a TCR beta motif of seven or eight highly homologous variants.

V dropped 3 bases and J dropped 1 base, with 18 bases sitting between them. The germline V gene has CDR1 DFQATT and CDR2 SNEGSKA (reference sequence). The CDR3 has 16 amino acids. This clonotype originated in a male donor with ankylosing spondylitis. The V gene is TRBV20-1, the J gene TRBJ1-1; no firm D call. Source material: blood, either unsorted or a sorted T cell fraction (not recorded which). In DNA, the CDR3 is TGCAGTGCTAGTCTTTTTGAAAGGGCGAGGAACACTGAAGCTTTCTTT. Protein: CSASLFERARNTEAFF.